This T cell receptor (beta chain) was identified in a study of blood T cells in healthy people across ages. Whole-study findings and limits: Roughly linearly, TCR beta diversity per million T cells fell as age increased.

Combining a sample-barcoded 5' primer with a J-beta primer mix, a second PCR ran for roughly 7 to 12 cycles. TCRdb itself ran the 5' RACE reads through MiXCR, one entry per CDR3 protein. The sample yields roughly 1.4 million distinct CDR3 sequences, almost 60% seen once. The CDR3 extends over 15 amino acids. Between the trimmed V and J ends, which lost 1 base and 1 base, there was a span of 10 bases. Germline assignment: CDR1 SEHNR and CDR2 FQNEAQ (reference sequence). In regard to this clonotype: The antigen is unknown.

It was ten milliliters of peripheral blood that were drawn from each donor. PBMCs were isolated at a quantity of at least 7 million per sample. The sequence was collected from a man between 18 and 29 years old in good health. The chain couples TRBV7-9 to TRBJ1-1; weak D call: TRBD1 (5 bases). Sequencing was done on a sample of blood. CDR3 bases: TGTGCCAGCAGCTTAGGGGTTGGGGGGAACACTGAAGCTTTCTTT. Its translation is CASSLGVGGNTEAFF.